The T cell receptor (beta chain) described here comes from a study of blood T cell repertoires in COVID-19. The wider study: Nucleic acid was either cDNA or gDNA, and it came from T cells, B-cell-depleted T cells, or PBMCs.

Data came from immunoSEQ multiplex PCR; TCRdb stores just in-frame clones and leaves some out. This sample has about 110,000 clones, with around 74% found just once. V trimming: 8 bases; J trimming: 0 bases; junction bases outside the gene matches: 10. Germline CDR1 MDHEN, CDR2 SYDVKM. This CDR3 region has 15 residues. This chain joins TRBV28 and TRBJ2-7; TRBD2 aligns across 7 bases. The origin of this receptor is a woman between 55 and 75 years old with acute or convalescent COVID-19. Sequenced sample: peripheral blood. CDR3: CASGTISLSSYEQYF. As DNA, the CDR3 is TGTGCCAGCGGGACTATCTCCCTGAGCTCCTACGAGCAGTACTTC.